The clone carrying this T cell receptor beta chain came up a few times. Antigen: not known. The study ran its PCR with 60 Vbeta and 13 Jbeta primers. Method: immunoSEQ multiplex PCR; TCRdb's copy keeps in-frame clones and lacks some. The sample lists 120,000 to 150,000 clones, 65% to 80% occurring once. CDR3 length: 15 amino acids. Germline CDR1 reads LNHDA; CDR2 reads SQIVND (reference sequence). The V gene end was trimmed by 3 bases and the J gene end by 3 bases; junction bases not matched to a gene: 1. The data belong to a study of cytomegalovirus exposure and HLA in healthy donors. Study context: Early on, a data release was issued that held approximately 78 million unique TCRs from HLA-typed donors.

Study findings and constraints: A later analysis associated 16,951 TCR beta sequences with HLA alleles at a 0.05 false discovery rate. It has been reported that TCR beta sequences accurately predicted the HLA-A and HLA-B alleles of most subjects.

The chain has TRBV19 and TRBJ1-4, with 10 bases aligning to TRBD1. The sequence was collected from a woman in her thirties in good health and CMV-seronegative. Input material: PBMCs. CDR3 DNA sequence: TGTGCCAGTAGTATGGGACAGGGGCCTAATGAAAAACTGTTTTTT. Translating gives CASSMGQGPNEKLFF.